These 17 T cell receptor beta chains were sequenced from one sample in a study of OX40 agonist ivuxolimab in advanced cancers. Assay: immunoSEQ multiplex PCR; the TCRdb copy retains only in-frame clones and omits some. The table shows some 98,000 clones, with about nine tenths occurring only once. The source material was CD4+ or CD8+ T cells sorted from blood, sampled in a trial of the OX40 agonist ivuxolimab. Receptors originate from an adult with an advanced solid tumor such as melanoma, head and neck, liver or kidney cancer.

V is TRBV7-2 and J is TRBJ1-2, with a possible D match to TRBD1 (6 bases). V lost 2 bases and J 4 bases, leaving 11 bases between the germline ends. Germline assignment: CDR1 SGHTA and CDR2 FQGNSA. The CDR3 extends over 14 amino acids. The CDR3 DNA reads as TGTGCCAGCAGCTTATCCGCCAGGGGCTATGGCTACACCTTC. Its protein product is CASSLSARGYGYTF.

DNA of the CDR3: TGTGCCAGCAGCTGGCCCTATAGACACACCGCTACCTCCTACGAGCAGTACTTC. Translated: CASSWPYRHTATSYEQYF. The genes are TRBV7-2 and TRBJ2-7; unclear D gene. The CDR3 runs 18 residues. V shed 4 bases and J shed 0 bases, with 22 bases lying between them. The germline V gene encodes CDR1 SGHTA and CDR2 FQGNSA.

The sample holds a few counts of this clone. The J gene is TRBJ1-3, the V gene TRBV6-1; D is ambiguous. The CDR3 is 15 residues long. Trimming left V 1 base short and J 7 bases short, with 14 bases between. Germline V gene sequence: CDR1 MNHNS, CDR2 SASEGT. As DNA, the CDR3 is TGTGCCAGCAGTGAAGGCGCGACTGGGGTCAACACCATATATTTT. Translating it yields CASSEGATGVNTIYF.

CDR3 residues: CASSQDSGVGANIQYF. Written as DNA, the CDR3 is TGCGCCAGCAGCCAAGATTCCGGGGTGGGTGCAAACATTCAGTACTTC. The J gene is TRBJ2-4, the V gene TRBV4-3; the D gene is possibly TRBD2 (5 bases). The V gene's germline CDR1 is LGHNA and CDR2 YSLEER. The CDR3 covers 16 residues. Trimming pared 0 bases from V and 6 bases from J, leaving 15 bases between.

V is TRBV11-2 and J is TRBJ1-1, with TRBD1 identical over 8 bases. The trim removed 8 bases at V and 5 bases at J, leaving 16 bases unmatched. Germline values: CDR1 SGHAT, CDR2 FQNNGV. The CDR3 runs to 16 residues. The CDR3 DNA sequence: TGTGCCAGCGACGGACAGGGAAAGGGGTCGAAAACTGAAGCTTTCTTT. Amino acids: CASDGQGKGSKTEAFF.

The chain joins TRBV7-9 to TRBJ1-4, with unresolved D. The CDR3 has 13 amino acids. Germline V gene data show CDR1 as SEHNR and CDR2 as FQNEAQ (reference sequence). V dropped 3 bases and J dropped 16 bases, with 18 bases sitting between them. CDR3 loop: CASSFLSEGDAFF. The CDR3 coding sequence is TGTGCCAGCAGCTTCCTTTCCGAGGGCGACGCGTTTTTT.

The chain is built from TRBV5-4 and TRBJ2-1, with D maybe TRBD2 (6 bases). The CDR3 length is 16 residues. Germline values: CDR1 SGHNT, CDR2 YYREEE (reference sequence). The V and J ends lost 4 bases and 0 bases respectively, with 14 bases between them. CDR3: CASSVTRGFSYNEQFF. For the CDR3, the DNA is TGTGCCAGCAGCGTGACTCGGGGGTTCTCCTACAATGAGCAGTTCTTC. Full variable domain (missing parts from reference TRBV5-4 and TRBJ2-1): ETGVTQSPTHLIKTRGQQVTLRCSSQSGHNTVSWYQQALGQGPQFIFQYYREEENGRGNFPPRFSGLQFPNYSSELNVNALELDDSALYLCASSVTRGFSYNEQFFGPGTRLTVL.

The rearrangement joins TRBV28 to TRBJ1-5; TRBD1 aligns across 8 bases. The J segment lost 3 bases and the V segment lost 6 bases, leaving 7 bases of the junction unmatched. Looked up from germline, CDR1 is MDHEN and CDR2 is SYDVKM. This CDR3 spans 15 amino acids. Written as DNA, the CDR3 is TGTGCCAGCAGGTTTTCGGACAGGGACAATCAGCCCCAGCATTTT. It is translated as CASRFSDRDNQPQHF.

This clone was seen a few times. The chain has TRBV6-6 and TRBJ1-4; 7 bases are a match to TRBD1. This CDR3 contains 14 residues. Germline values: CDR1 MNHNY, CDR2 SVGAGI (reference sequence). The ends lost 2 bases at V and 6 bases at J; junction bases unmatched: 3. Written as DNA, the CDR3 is TGTGCCAGCAGTTACGTCCAGGGGGATGAAAAACTGTTTTTT. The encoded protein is CASSYVQGDEKLFF.

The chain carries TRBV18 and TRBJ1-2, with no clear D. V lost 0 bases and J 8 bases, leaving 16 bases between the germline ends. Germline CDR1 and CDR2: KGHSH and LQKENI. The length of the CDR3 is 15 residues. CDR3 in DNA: TGTGCCAGCTCACCACCCACGGGCCGAACCCTCGGCTACACCTTC. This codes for CASSPPTGRTLGYTF.

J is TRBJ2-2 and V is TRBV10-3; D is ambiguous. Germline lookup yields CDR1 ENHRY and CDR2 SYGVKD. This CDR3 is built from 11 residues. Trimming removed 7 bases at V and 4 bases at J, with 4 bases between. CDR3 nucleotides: TGTGCCATCAAATCCACCGGGGAGCTGTTTTTT. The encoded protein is CAIKSTGELFF.

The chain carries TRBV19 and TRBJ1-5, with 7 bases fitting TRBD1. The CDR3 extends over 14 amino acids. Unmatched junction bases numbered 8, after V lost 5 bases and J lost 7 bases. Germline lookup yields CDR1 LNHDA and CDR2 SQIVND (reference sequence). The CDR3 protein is CASSFSQGGQPQHF. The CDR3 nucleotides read TGTGCCAGTAGTTTCTCGCAGGGGGGACAGCCCCAGCATTTT.

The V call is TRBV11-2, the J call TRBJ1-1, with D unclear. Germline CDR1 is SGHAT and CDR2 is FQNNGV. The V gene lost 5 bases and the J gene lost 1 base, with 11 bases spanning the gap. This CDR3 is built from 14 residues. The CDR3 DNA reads TGTGCCAGCAGCAGCCCGGGTAAGAACACTGAAGCTTTCTTT. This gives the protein CASSSPGKNTEAFF.

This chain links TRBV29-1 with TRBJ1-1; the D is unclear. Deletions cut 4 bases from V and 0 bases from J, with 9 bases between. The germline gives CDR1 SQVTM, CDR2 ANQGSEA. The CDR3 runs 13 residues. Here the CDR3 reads CSVVVSMNTEAFF. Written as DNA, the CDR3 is TGCAGCGTTGTGGTAAGCATGAACACTGAAGCTTTCTTT.

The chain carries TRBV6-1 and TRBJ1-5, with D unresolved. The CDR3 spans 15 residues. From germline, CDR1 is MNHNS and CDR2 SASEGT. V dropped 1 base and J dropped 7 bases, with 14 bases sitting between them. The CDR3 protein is CASSEVWLIRQPQHF. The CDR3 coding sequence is TGTGCCAGCAGTGAAGTTTGGCTAATTAGGCAGCCCCAGCATTTT.

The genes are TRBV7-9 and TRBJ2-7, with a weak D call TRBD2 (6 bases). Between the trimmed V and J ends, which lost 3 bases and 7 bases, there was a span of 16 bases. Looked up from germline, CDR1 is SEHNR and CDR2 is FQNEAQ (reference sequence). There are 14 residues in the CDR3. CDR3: CASSFSGSGREQYF. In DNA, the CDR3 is TGTGCCAGCAGCTTCAGTGGTAGCGGAAGGGAGCAGTACTTC.

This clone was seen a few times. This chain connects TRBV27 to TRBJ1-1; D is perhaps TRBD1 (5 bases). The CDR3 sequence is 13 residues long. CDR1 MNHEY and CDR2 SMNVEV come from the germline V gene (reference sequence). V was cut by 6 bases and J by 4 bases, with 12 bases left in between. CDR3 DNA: TGTGCCAGCAGGAGTGACAGTTTCACTGAAGCTTTCTTT. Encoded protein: CASRSDSFTEAFF.